The sequence of this TCR beta chain was determined in a study of T cell repertoires and HLA-DP antigens. Study-wide points: Naive and memory CD4+ repertoires were not analysed separately. Sorted CD137+ clonality was roughly 0.39 for both alloantigens, versus roughly 0.04 pre-culture.

Pre-culture CD4+ samples were sequenced deeply, targeting more than 150,000 T cell genomes. Profiling relied on immunoSEQ multiplex PCR, and the TCRdb table lists in-frame clones only, not all of them. Of about 89,000 clones listed, around nine tenths are singletons. The CDR3 contains 18 residues. Germline-derived CDR1 and CDR2 are SGHDT and YYEEEE. V shed 0 bases and J shed 3 bases, with 19 bases lying between them. There are a few counts of this clone. The antigen is unknown. Material: CD4+ T cells from PBMCs. The receptor's source is a man aged 45 to 65 in good health and CMV-seronegative. V and J are TRBV5-6 and TRBJ1-5; D is unresolved. DNA of the CDR3: TGTGCCAGCAGCTTGGGGCCTTCGTTCTGGGGAAACAATCAGCCCCAGCATTTT. Protein: CASSLGPSFWGNNQPQHF. Looking up the rest from reference TRBV5-6 and TRBJ1-5 gives the full variable domain: DAGVTQSPTHLIKTRGQQVTLRCSPKSGHDTVSWYQQALGQGPQFIFQYYEEEERQRGNFPDRFSGHQFPNYSSELNVNALLLGDSALYLCASSLGPSFWGNNQPQHFGDGTRLSIL.